The 9 T cell receptor beta chains in this list originate from one sample, sequenced in a study of siplizumab effects on memory and regulatory T cells. Sequencing was performed with immunoSEQ multiplex PCR; in TCRdb, only in-frame clones are kept and a portion is missing. The sample lists about 100,000 clones; roughly 93% were seen once. Sample: non-Treg CD4+ T cells sorted from blood. The receptors were sampled from a human donor in good health.

The chain links TRBV6-1 to TRBJ1-2, with 7 bases that match TRBD1. V trimming: 6 bases; J trimming: 4 bases; junction bases outside the gene matches: 11. The length of the CDR3 is 15 residues. Germline V gives CDR1 MNHNS, CDR2 SASEGT. CDR3 in amino acids: CASRDRAGGSYGYTF. DNA of the CDR3: TGTGCCAGCAGAGACAGAGCAGGGGGTTCCTATGGCTACACCTTC.

This clone occurred a few times. The rearrangement links TRBV10-3 to TRBJ2-7; 9 bases fit TRBD2. Germline V CDR1 and CDR2: ENHRY, SYGVKD. This CDR3 is built from 16 residues. V lost 6 bases and J lost 1; bases outside the gene matches: 10. Here the CDR3 reads CAIRPEATSGSYEQYF. CDR3 bases: TGTGCCATCAGGCCCGAGGCGACTAGCGGATCCTACGAGCAGTACTTC.

The chain recombines TRBV7-9 with TRBJ2-1; D possibly corresponds to TRBD1 (6 bases). CDR1 SEHNR and CDR2 FQNEAQ come from the germline V gene (reference sequence). V shed 0 bases and J shed 4 bases, with 13 bases lying between them. This CDR3 has 16 residues. CDR3 DNA sequence: TGTGCCAGCAGCTTAGCCGGGACATTGGCTTACAATGAGCAGTTCTTC. Translating it yields CASSLAGTLAYNEQFF.

This clone was seen a single time. V gene TRBV6-5 combines with J gene TRBJ2-7; weak D call: TRBD1 (6 bases). This CDR3 spans 15 amino acids. Germline CDR1 and CDR2: MNHEY and SVGAGI. V was trimmed by 2 bases and J by 2 bases, leaving 13 bases between them. DNA for the CDR3: TGTGCCAGCAGTTACGACCGGACAGAGACCTACGAGCAGTACTTC. Translation gives CASSYDRTETYEQYF.

This chain joins TRBV10-3 and TRBJ2-1; 16 nucleotides line up with TRBD2. This CDR3 is built from 17 residues. Germline V lookup: CDR1 ENHRY, CDR2 SYGVKD. Written as DNA, the CDR3 is TGTGCTAGTTCTAAGGGGACTAGCGGGAGGGCCGACAATGAGCAGTTCTTC. As protein: CASSKGTSGRADNEQFF.

This clone was seen only once. In DNA form, the CDR3 reads TGTGCCAGCAGTCTGGGACAGGGGGCAGGGGAGCAGTTCTTC. The encoded protein is CASSLGQGAGEQFF. The chain is built from TRBV6-4 and TRBJ2-1, with 12 bases that match TRBD1. Germline CDR1 reads MRHNA; CDR2 reads SNTAGT. This CDR3 spans 14 amino acids. V dropped 5 bases and J dropped 10; count of bases not matched to a gene: 6.

The chain has TRBV29-1 and TRBJ2-1, with 13 bases identical to TRBD2. This CDR3 spans 13 amino acids. Trimming at V came to 7 bases and at J to 9 bases, leaving 6 bases not matched to a gene. The V gene's germline CDR1 is SQVTM and CDR2 ANQGSEA. The CDR3: CSDRTSGSLEQFF. The CDR3 DNA sequence: TGCAGCGATAGGACTAGCGGGAGTCTTGAGCAGTTCTTC.

Concerning this clone: No DNA is shown, since the ends of the CDR3 on it are uncertain; the CDR3 is the one TCRdb lists. The chain links TRBV21-1 to TRBJ2-3; the table's D call of TRBD2 was not tested on the DNA. TRBV21-1 is noted as a pseudogene. The length of the CDR3 is 18 amino acids, counting both ends. The CDR3 here is CASSKFGGGAGAGNTQYF.

CDR3 in DNA: TGTGCCAGCAGCTCCCCAACTTCAGCAGGGTGGGCCCGGGGCTACACCTTC. It translates to CASSSPTSAGWARGYTF. The rearrangement uses TRBV7-2 and TRBJ1-2; D might be TRBD1 (5 bases). V was trimmed by 4 bases and J by 8 bases, leaving 26 bases between them. The CDR3 extends over 17 amino acids. Germline CDR1 is SGHTA and CDR2 is FQGNSA.